These T cell receptor beta chains were read from a single sample in a study of blood T cells in healthy people across ages. Each CDR3 protein is one row after TCRdb ran MiXCR on the 5' RACE reads. This repertoire shows around 670,000 distinct CDR3 sequences, approximately 30% found once; its top ten account for roughly 14%. The sequencing input was blood. Receptor source: a woman older than 75 in good health. Each CDR3 is given with its conserved first and last residue. D genes are given only for firm matches. Expanded clones are given a class, and other clones once, few, many or no size at all.

size: many
V: TRBV9
J: TRBJ2-7
D: -
DNA: TGTGCCAGCAGCGTAAGCCCGGGACGAAACCACGAGCAGTACTTC
CDR3: CASSVSPGRNHEQYF

size: -
V: TRBV7-6
J: TRBJ2-1
D: -
DNA: TGTGCCAGCAGCTTACGACTCCGGAACATGGTGTTCTTC
CDR3: CASSLRLRNMVFF

size: many
V: TRBV6-2/TRBV6-3
J: TRBJ1-2
D: -
DNA: TGTGCCAGCAGTTCACAGGTCGGGGGACTCTACTATGGCTACACCTTC
CDR3: CASSSQVGGLYYGYTF

size: many
V: TRBV20-1
J: TRBJ2-5
D: TRBD2
DNA: TGCAGTGCTAGATCCGTCGGGCTAGCGGGGCGACAAGAGACCCAGTACTTC
CDR3: CSARSVGLAGRQETQYF

size: few
V: TRBV11-2
J: TRBJ2-2
D: TRBD1
DNA: TGTGCCAGCAGCTTAGCCCTCGGGACAGGGTTCACCGGGGAGCTGTTTTTT
CDR3: CASSLALGTGFTGELFF

size: many
V: TRBV5-1
J: TRBJ2-1
D: TRBD2
DNA: TGCGCCAGCAGCTTGGCCCCTAGCGGGGGGGACAATGAGCAGTTCTTC
CDR3: CASSLAPSGGDNEQFF

size: many
V: TRBV5-6
J: TRBJ2-3
D: -
DNA: TGTGCCAGTACACTCTTGGACAGAGCCACAGATACGCAGTATTTT
CDR3: CASTLLDRATDTQYF

size: -
V: TRBV20-1
J: TRBJ2-7
D: -
DNA: TGCAGTGCTAGAGATCAGGTACAGGGAGGCGAGCAGTACTTC
CDR3: CSARDQVQGGEQYF

size: many
V: TRBV2
J: TRBJ1-4
D: TRBD1
DNA: TGTGCCAGCAGTGTTTACAGGGGAGGCGAAAAACTGTTTTTT
CDR3: CASSVYRGGEKLFF

size: many
V: TRBV20-1
J: TRBJ2-5
D: TRBD2
DNA: TGCAGTGCTAGTTACGGAGCGGGGGCGACGGAAGAGACCCAGTACTTC
CDR3: CSASYGAGATEETQYF